This T cell receptor beta chain was obtained from a study of blood T cell repertoires in COVID-19. For the study at large: The United States, Italy and Spain supplied acute and convalescent COVID-19 samples. The analysed material was cDNA or gDNA that came from T cells, B-cell-depleted T cells, or PBMCs.

Authors' processing steps: By means of reference gene primer amplification, nucleated cell counts were estimated. Data came from immunoSEQ multiplex PCR; TCRdb stores just in-frame clones and leaves some out. The V and J calls and the clone size are those of that table, but D and trimming were determined from the DNA. The table has around 200,000 clones, roughly 85% seen once. V lost 4 bases to trimming and J lost 6 bases, with 8 bases between them. The CDR3 totals 12 residues. Looked up from germline, CDR1 is SGHRS and CDR2 is YFSETQ. Sequencing was done on a sample of peripheral blood. The sequence was collected from a woman aged 40 to 49 with active or convalescent COVID-19. The chain has TRBV5-1 and TRBJ2-1; TRBD1 might be the D (5 bases). Here the CDR3 DNA reads TGCGCCAGCAGCCCAGGGATCAATGAGCAGTTCTTC. Translation: CASSPGINEQFF. The full variable domain, its missing parts supplied by reference TRBV5-1 and TRBJ2-1, is KAGVTQTPRYLIKTRGQQVTLSCSPISGHRSVSWYQQTPGQGLQFLFEYFSETQRNKGNFPGRFSGRQFSNSRSEMNVSTLELGDSALYLCASSPGINEQFFGPGTRLTVL.